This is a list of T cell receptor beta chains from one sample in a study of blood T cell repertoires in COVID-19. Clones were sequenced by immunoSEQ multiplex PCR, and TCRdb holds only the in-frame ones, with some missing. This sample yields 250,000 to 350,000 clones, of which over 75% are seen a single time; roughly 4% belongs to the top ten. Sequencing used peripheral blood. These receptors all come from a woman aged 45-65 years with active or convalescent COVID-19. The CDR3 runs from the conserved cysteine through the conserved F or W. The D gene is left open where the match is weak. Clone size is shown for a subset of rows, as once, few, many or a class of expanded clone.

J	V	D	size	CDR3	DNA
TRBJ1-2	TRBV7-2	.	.	CASSLSAPGYLYGYTF	TGTGCCAGCAGCTTAAGTGCCCCAGGCTACCTATATGGCTACACCTTC
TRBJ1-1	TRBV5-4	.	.	CASSSKKGDTEAFF	TGTGCCAGCAGCTCCAAGAAGGGGGACACTGAAGCTTTCTTT
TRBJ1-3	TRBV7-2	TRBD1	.	CASRLPGGSGNTIYF	TGTGCCAGCAGGCTCCCAGGGGGCTCTGGAAACACCATATATTTT
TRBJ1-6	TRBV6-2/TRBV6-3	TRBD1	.	CASSYGQGDNSPLHF	TGTGCCAGCAGTTACGGACAGGGGGATAATTCACCCCTCCACTTT
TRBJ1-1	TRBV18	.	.	CASSPSTTNTEAFF	TGTGCCAGCTCACCCTCGACAACGAACACTGAAGCTTTCTTT
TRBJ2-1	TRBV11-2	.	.	CASSSYYEQFF	TGTGCCAGCAGCTCCTACTATGAGCAGTTCTTC
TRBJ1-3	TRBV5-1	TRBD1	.	CASSGLGTGFVEGKSTIYF	TGCGCCAGCAGCGGGCTCGGGACAGGGTTCGTTGAAGGGAAAAGCACCATATATTTT
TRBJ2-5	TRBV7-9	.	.	CASSLYSFGETQYF	TGTGCCAGCAGCTTATACAGCTTTGGGGAGACCCAGTACTTC
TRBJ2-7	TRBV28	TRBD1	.	CASILEGAGRNEQYF	TGTGCCAGCATCTTAGAGGGGGCAGGGCGGAACGAGCAGTACTTC
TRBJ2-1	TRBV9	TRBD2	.	CASTGLADNEQFF	TGTGCCAGCACCGGACTAGCGGACAATGAGCAGTTCTTC
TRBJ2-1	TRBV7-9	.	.	CASSPKELTEQFF	TGTGCCAGCAGCCCCAAAGAGCTAACTGAGCAGTTCTTC
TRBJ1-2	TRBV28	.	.	CASSSGQSNYGYTF	TGTGCCAGCAGTTCTGGACAGTCTAACTATGGCTACACCTTC
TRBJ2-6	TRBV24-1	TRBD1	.	CATSDSWDSLSSGANVLTF	TGTGCCACCAGTGATTCGTGGGACAGCCTTAGCTCTGGGGCCAACGTCCTGACTTTC
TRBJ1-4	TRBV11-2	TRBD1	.	CASSLTLGTVNEKLFF	TGTGCCAGCAGCCTGACTCTCGGGACAGTTAATGAAAAACTGTTTTTT
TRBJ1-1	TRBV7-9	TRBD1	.	CASRETGMNTEAFF	TGTGCCAGCAGGGAGACAGGGATGAACACTGAAGCTTTCTTT
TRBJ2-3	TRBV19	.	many	CASSLSGTRTDTQYF	TGTGCCAGTAGTCTCTCCGGGACTCGCACAGATACGCAGTATTTT